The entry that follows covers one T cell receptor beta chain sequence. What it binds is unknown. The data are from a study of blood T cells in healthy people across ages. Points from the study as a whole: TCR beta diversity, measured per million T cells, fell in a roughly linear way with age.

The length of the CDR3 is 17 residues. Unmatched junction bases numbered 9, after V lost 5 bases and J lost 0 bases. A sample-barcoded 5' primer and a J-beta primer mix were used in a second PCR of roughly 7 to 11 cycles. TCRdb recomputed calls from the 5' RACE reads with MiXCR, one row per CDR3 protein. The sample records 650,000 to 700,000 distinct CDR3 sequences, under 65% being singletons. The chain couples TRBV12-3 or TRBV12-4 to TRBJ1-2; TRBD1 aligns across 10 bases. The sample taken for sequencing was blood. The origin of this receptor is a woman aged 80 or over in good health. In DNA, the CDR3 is TGTGCCAGCAGTCCTAGGGACAGGGGCTTAGCTAACTATGGCTACACCTTC. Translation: CASSPRDRGLANYGYTF.